The rows below give T cell receptor beta chains drawn from one sample of a study of blood T cells in healthy people across ages. Each CDR3 protein gets one entry after TCRdb re-called the 5' RACE reads with MiXCR. The table records 630,000 or so distinct CDR3 sequences, about 30% of them present only once. The material sequenced was blood. All receptors derive from a woman older than 75 in good health. Both conserved end residues are part of each CDR3. D genes are given only for firm matches. Size is stated for part of the rows, as once, few or many counts, or as a class when the clone is expanded.

length,D,V,size,J,CDR3
16,TRBD2,TRBV6-2/TRBV6-3,many,TRBJ2-3,CASSYELAGGLDTQYF
15,TRBD1,TRBV4-2,many,TRBJ1-2,CASSPGTGNGYGYTF
14,-,TRBV7-2,many,TRBJ1-5,CASSLTSFSQPQHF
13,-,TRBV20-1,-,TRBJ1-5,CSTDGGEGQPQHF
11,-,TRBV7-9,many,TRBJ1-2,CASSSSGVYTF
14,-,TRBV19,-,TRBJ2-2,CASSIQHWAGELFF
16,-,TRBV20-1,few,TRBJ2-3,CSARTDKGPVGEKLYF
14,TRBD1,TRBV5-1,many,TRBJ2-7,CASSRTGAAYEQYF
15,-,TRBV7-2,many,TRBJ2-7,CASSLDRGGNYEQYF
14,-,TRBV5-1,many,TRBJ2-5,CASSLEVPRETQYF
14,-,TRBV7-2,many,TRBJ1-2,CASSPRGGPYGYTF
14,TRBD2,TRBV12-3/TRBV12-4,-,TRBJ2-1,CASSGLAPYNEQFF
15,TRBD2,TRBV28,-,TRBJ2-5,CASSVLAGGGETQYF
13,-,TRBV20-1,many,TRBJ2-7,CSATREVKSEQYF
15,TRBD1,TRBV6-5,many,TRBJ2-7,CASSYLPGQTYEQYF
16,TRBD1,TRBV4-1,few,TRBJ2-2,CASSLPGQGNTGELFF
13,-,TRBV27,-,TRBJ1-1,CASRTRQVGEAFF
15,-,TRBV5-1,many,TRBJ2-7,CASSSNTGTSYEQYF
15,-,TRBV13,few,TRBJ1-3,CANSLTGTPGNTIYF
12,-,TRBV7-3,many,TRBJ1-5,CASSLTGPSEHF
14,-,TRBV5-6,many,TRBJ2-5,CASSHQQGGETQYF
15,-,TRBV3-1,-,TRBJ2-1,CASSQGRGLVGSQFF
15,TRBD1,TRBV20-1,many,TRBJ2-3,CSARDWTGSTDTQYF
15,TRBD1,TRBV12-3/TRBV12-4,-,TRBJ2-5,CASTLGTGVIETQYF
18,TRBD2,TRBV5-1,-,TRBJ2-1,CASSLGGLAGDLRGEQFF
16,TRBD2,TRBV7-9,many,TRBJ2-1,CASALWAGSGGNEQFF
15,-,TRBV2,many,TRBJ2-3,CASNPGQAYTDTQYF
14,TRBD1,TRBV20-1,-,-,CSARDWGQGYEQYF
16,TRBD1,TRBV20-1,many,TRBJ1-5,CSARVHTTGRGQPQHF
14,-,TRBV7-2,-,TRBJ1-5,CASSPFGKVQPQHF
15,TRBD2,TRBV20-1,-,TRBJ2-2,CSARPRGANTGELFF
14,TRBD2,TRBV20-1,many,TRBJ2-3,CSANSGGDPDTQYF
17,-,TRBV10-3,-,TRBJ1-1,CAISKGGGGNMNTEAFF
14,TRBD1,TRBV10-3,many,TRBJ2-3,CAISSDRGADTQYF
13,-,TRBV7-2,few,TRBJ2-2,CASRPTRIGELFF
12,-,TRBV7-9,-,TRBJ2-4,CASSSPEDIQYF
15,TRBD1,TRBV5-1,-,TRBJ2-1,CASSLGTGRSNEQFF
15,-,TRBV13,-,TRBJ2-7,CASSLYDSGGYEQYF
14,-,TRBV5-1,few,TRBJ2-2,CASSSGPPTGELFF
16,TRBD2,TRBV5-4,many,TRBJ2-5,CASSSPSGGTQETQYF
16,-,TRBV3-1,few,TRBJ2-5,CASSQDAFRGALQQYF
14,-,TRBV24-1,few,TRBJ1-2,CATSDWTGIYGYTF
14,-,TRBV20-1,once,TRBJ2-5,CRTGTTNSQETQYF
13,-,TRBV9,many,TRBJ2-1,CASSGQVGVEQFF
12,-,TRBV27,-,TRBJ2-5,CASSSNGETQYF
12,-,TRBV28,-,TRBJ1-4,CVVRGAYEKLFF
14,-,TRBV29-1,many,TRBJ2-3,CSVEDPPGTDTQYF
14,-,TRBV28,-,TRBJ1-4,CASSPGIPLEKLFF
20,TRBD1,TRBV7-3,many,TRBJ1-1,CASSLSGPGSGQGINTEAFF